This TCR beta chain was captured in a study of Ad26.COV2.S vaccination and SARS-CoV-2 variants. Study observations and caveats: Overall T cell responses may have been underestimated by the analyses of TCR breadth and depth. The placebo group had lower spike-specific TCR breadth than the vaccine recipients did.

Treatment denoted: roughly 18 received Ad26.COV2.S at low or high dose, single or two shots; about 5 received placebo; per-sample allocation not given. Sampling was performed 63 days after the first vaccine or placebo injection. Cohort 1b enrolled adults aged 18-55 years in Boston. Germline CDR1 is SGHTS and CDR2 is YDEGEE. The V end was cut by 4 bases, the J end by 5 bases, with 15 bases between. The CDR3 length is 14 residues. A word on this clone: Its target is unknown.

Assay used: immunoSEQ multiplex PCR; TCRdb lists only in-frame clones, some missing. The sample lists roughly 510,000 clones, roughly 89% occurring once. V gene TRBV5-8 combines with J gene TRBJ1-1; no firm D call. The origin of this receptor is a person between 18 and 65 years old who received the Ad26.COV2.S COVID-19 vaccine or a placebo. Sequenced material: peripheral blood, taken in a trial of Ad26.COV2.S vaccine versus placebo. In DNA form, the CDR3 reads TGTGCCAGCAGCGAAATAGGGAGACATACTGAAGCTTTCTTT. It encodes CASSEIGRHTEAFF.